These 23 T cell receptor beta chains came from one sample sequenced in a study of T-cell memory formation after mild COVID-19 (dated by TCRdb to about 2021). Libraries were prepared through 5' RACE. The instrument was an Illumina NovaSeq 6000. Through fastp at Q25 and MiXCR, TCRdb rebuilt clones from the public reads, retaining in-frame beta chains. Merged by CDR3 protein, the rows form single entries marked with the most common genes and DNA. The sample data list about 190,000 distinct CDR3 sequences, and around 18% of these were observed just once. The ten biggest clones cover 2.4% of the sample. Sequences were obtained from PBMCs or a T cell subset sorted from them (not recorded which). Receptors originate from an adult woman who had mild COVID-19 (a few samples of this study predate the infection). The sample titles of this study are shuffled in the database, so cell type and time point are left out; the donor was told from shared clones.

The V and J genes are TRBV4-3 and TRBJ1-2; D gene ambiguous. Germline V gene lookup returns CDR1 LGHNA and CDR2 YSLEER. V was shortened by 0 bases and J by 4 bases, with 9 bases between the two germline ends. CDR3 length: 14 residues. The DNA for the CDR3 is TGCGCCAGCAGCCAAGAGGGGAGGAGCTATGGCTACACCTTC. Translation: CASSQEGRSYGYTF.

The J gene is TRBJ2-5, the V gene TRBV19; 8 nucleotides match TRBD2. V shed 3 bases, J shed 5 bases, and the junction held 8 bases outside the gene matches. CDR3 size: 15 residues. Germline CDR1 is LNHDA and CDR2 is SQIVND (reference sequence). The CDR3 DNA reads TGTGCCAGTAGTATTGGCGGGAGGAGTTGGGAGACCCAGTACTTC. Amino acid sequence: CASSIGGRSWETQYF.

This clonotype was detected only a few times. The chain joins TRBV12-3 or TRBV12-4 to TRBJ2-6; no clear D. The CDR3 has 15 residues. Trimming removed 3 bases at V and 1 base at J, with 7 bases between. CDR3 region: CASSFVGSGANVLTF. The CDR3 coding sequence is TGTGCCAGCAGTTTTGTGGGATCTGGGGCCAACGTCCTGACTTTC.

The chain is built from TRBV28 and TRBJ2-7, with D unclear. The ends were cut back, 3 bases at V and 0 bases at J, with 15 bases in the middle. Germline V gene sequence: CDR1 MDHEN, CDR2 SYDVKM. The CDR3 contains 16 residues. In DNA, the CDR3 is TGTGCCAGCAGTTTGGCCCAGTTCGGGTCCTCCTACGAGCAGTACTTC. Protein sequence: CASSLAQFGSSYEQYF.

The table lists this clonotype with a few counts. This chain connects TRBV7-6 to TRBJ2-3; the match to TRBD1 covers 7 bases. The CDR3 has 15 residues. Germline V gene sequence: CDR1 SGHVS, CDR2 FNYEAQ. V lost 5 bases to trimming and J lost 2 bases; unmatched junction nucleotides: 7. The CDR3 loop is CASSREGQNTDTQYF. DNA for the CDR3: TGTGCCAGCAGCCGCGAGGGACAGAACACAGATACGCAGTATTTT.

This clonotype turned up a few times. The gene calls are TRBV6-6 and TRBJ2-4; no definite D call. The CDR3 length is 8 residues. Germline V gene lookup returns CDR1 MNHNY and CDR2 SVGAGI (reference sequence). V was cut by 10 bases and J by 5 bases, with 0 bases left in between. The DNA of the CDR3 is TGTGCCAAAAACATTCAGTACTTC. This translates into CAKNIQYF.

This clonotype was seen many times. The V and J genes are TRBV12-3 or TRBV12-4 and TRBJ2-3; D remains ambiguous. The V end lost 6 bases, the J end lost 0 bases, and 16 bases lay between the germline ends. The CDR3 length is 16 residues. The CDR3 sequence: CASSFPLDPSTDTQYF. The CDR3 DNA reads as TGTGCCAGCAGCTTTCCCCTAGACCCTAGCACAGATACGCAGTATTTT.

This clonotype was picked up a small number of times. CDR3 residues: CASSRQTGLATNEKLFF. CDR3 coding DNA: TGTGCCAGCAGCCGTCAGACAGGACTTGCAACTAATGAAAAACTGTTTTTT. The genes are TRBV7-2 and TRBJ1-4; TRBD1 might be the D (6 bases). The CDR3 loop spans 17 amino acids. The germline V gene encodes CDR1 SGHTA and CDR2 FQGNSA. V lost 5 bases and J 0 bases, leaving 16 bases between the germline ends.

This clonotype was observed a few times. V usage is TRBV2 and J usage is TRBJ2-5, with 7 bases that match TRBD1. The junction had 4 bases not matched to a gene; V was cut back by 4 bases and J by 5 bases. CDR1 is SNHLY and CDR2 is FYNNEI in the germline V gene. This CDR3 contains 13 residues. The CDR3 nucleotides are TGTGCCAGCAGTGTTGACAGGGTGGAGACCCAGTACTTC. Protein sequence: CASSVDRVETQYF.

The chain employs TRBV24-1 and TRBJ2-1; TRBD1 matches at 10 bases. This CDR3 region has 16 residues. Germline V gene data show CDR1 as KGHDR and CDR2 as SFDVKD. V was pared by 0 bases and J by 5 bases, with 3 bases of the junction left unmatched. The CDR3, as DNA: TGTGCCACCAGTGATTTGTACGGGACAGGGGACAATGAGCAGTTCTTC. Translated, it gives CATSDLYGTGDNEQFF.

This clonotype has only a few counts. This sequence joins TRBV5-4 and TRBJ2-1, with D possibly TRBD1 on 6 matching bases. This CDR3 contains 16 residues. Trimming removed 6 bases from V and 0 bases from J, with 16 bases in between. Germline CDR1 SGHNT, CDR2 YYREEE (reference sequence). This CDR3 reads CASTAGVVNSYNEQFF. The CDR3 region has the DNA TGTGCCAGCACCGCAGGGGTCGTTAACTCCTACAATGAGCAGTTCTTC.

This clonotype showed up just a few times. This chain links TRBV6-6 with TRBJ2-7, with 8 nucleotides matching TRBD1. J was trimmed by 8 bases and V by 4 bases; bases with no gene match: 10. The CDR3 loop spans 14 amino acids. Germline V lookup: CDR1 MNHNY, CDR2 SVGAGI (reference sequence). CDR3 sequence reads: CASSFRRTGQKQYF. In DNA, the CDR3 is TGTGCCAGCAGTTTTCGAAGGACAGGGCAGAAGCAGTACTTC.

The rearrangement joins TRBV30 to TRBJ2-2; D not resolved. From germline, CDR1 is GTSNPN and CDR2 SVGIG (reference sequence). V dropped 4 bases and J dropped 5 bases, with 14 bases sitting between them. The CDR3 has 14 residues. The CDR3 reads CAWTRTRRTGELFF. CDR3 DNA: TGTGCCTGGACCCGAACCCGAAGAACCGGGGAGCTGTTTTTT.

This clonotype occurred many times. The rearrangement joins TRBV5-1 to TRBJ1-2; no firm D call. Deletions cut 3 bases from V and 6 bases from J, with 15 bases between. The germline V gene encodes CDR1 SGHRS and CDR2 YFSETQ. This CDR3 spans 14 amino acids. Here the CDR3 reads CASSSTDLVNGYTF. CDR3 bases: TGCGCCAGCAGCTCTACGGACCTCGTCAATGGCTACACCTTC.

The V gene is TRBV12-3 or TRBV12-4, the J gene TRBJ1-1, with D possibly matching TRBD1 (6 bases). V gave up 3 bases and J gave up 7 bases, with 15 bases separating them. CDR3 size: 14 residues. The CDR3 bases are TGTGCCAGCAGTTTGACTGGACAGATTTATGAAGCTTTCTTT. This encodes CASSLTGQIYEAFF.

This chain uses TRBV11-3 with TRBJ2-3; TRBD1 matches 8 bases. Unmatched junction bases numbered 6, after V lost 1 base and J lost 6 bases. This CDR3 contains 15 residues. Germline-derived CDR1 and CDR2 are SGHNT and YENEEA. The chain's CDR3 is CASSLGRTGKDTQYF. The CDR3 nucleotides are TGTGCCAGCAGCTTAGGGAGGACAGGGAAGGATACGCAGTATTTT. Based on the CDR3 plus reference TRBV11-3 and TRBJ2-3, the full variable domain is EAGVVQSPRYKIIEKKQPVAFWCNPISGHNTLYWYLQNLGQGPELLIRYENEEAVDDSQLPKDRFSAERLKGVDSTLKIQPAELGDSAVYLCASSLGRTGKDTQYFGPGTRLTVL.

V gene TRBV6-2 or TRBV6-3 combines with J gene TRBJ2-5, with TRBD2 matching over 11 bases. CDR3 length: 20 residues. The germline V gene encodes CDR1 MNHEY and CDR2 SVGEGT. Germline trimming cut 6 bases from V and 5 bases from J; bases unmatched to any gene: 23. The CDR3: CASSYRVSGRARHLRETQYF. The CDR3 DNA reads as TGTGCCAGCAGCTACCGCGTTAGCGGGAGGGCCCGACACCTACGGGAGACCCAGTACTTC.

The rearrangement joins TRBV3-1 to TRBJ1-5; D perhaps matches TRBD1 (5 bases). The germline gives CDR1 LGHDT, CDR2 YNNKEL (reference sequence). Trimming cost V 1 base and J 0 bases, with 10 bases left between them. The CDR3 sequence is 16 residues long. CDR3 bases: TGTGCCAGCAGCCAAGCCGACAGTCGTAGCAATCAGCCCCAGCATTTT. Amino acids: CASSQADSRSNQPQHF.

The V call is TRBV5-8, the J call TRBJ1-5; D is undetermined. The germline gives CDR1 SGHTS, CDR2 YDEGEE. The CDR3 is 12 amino acids. Trimming left V 4 bases short and J 5 bases short, with 7 bases between. In nucleotides, the CDR3 is TGTGCCAGCAGCCCGACCCATCAGCCCCAGCATTTT. Protein sequence: CASSPTHQPQHF.

CDR3 sequence reads: CASSLSATLNTGELFF. The CDR3 DNA reads TGTGCCAGCAGTTTATCGGCAACCCTGAACACCGGGGAGCTGTTTTTT. The chain carries TRBV27 and TRBJ2-2, with D hard to call. Between the trimmed V and J ends, which lost 0 bases and 1 base, there was a span of 9 bases. The CDR3 has 16 amino acids. Germline values: CDR1 MNHEY, CDR2 SMNVEV (reference sequence).

This rearrangement joins TRBV6-6 to TRBJ1-5; 7 bases agree with TRBD1. After removal of 6 bases from V and 2 bases from J, the junction contained 10 bases not matched to a gene. Germline V gives CDR1 MNHNY, CDR2 SVGAGI (reference sequence). This CDR3 contains 16 residues. CDR3 region: CASSHFDRAGNQPQHF. CDR3 nucleotide sequence: TGTGCCAGCAGCCACTTTGACAGGGCGGGCAATCAGCCCCAGCATTTT.

V is TRBV12-3 or TRBV12-4 and J is TRBJ1-4; weak D call: TRBD1 (6 bases). With 4 bases removed from V and 8 bases from J, the gap between germline ends came to 11 bases. The CDR3 spans 13 residues. The CDR3, as DNA: TGTGCCAGCAGTTCGGACAGAATCGAAAAACTGTTTTTT. Its protein product is CASSSDRIEKLFF.

This clonotype has only a few counts. V gene TRBV7-2 combines with J gene TRBJ2-2, with TRBD1 matching 9 bases. Germline V CDR1 and CDR2: SGHTA, FQGNSA. The CDR3 is 14 amino acids. Trimming cost V 10 bases and J 2 bases; bases outside gene matches: 5. CDR3 region: CATRDRVNTGELFF. As DNA, the CDR3 is TGTGCCACCCGGGACAGGGTTAACACCGGGGAGCTGTTTTTT.